This T cell receptor (beta chain) was found in a study of low-dose radiotherapy and immunotherapy resistance in tumors. Study details: Patients took oral aspirin 300 mg daily for four cycles from cycle 1 day 1.

This clonotype was seen many times. Time point described: before trial treatment. Along with nivolumab and ipilimumab, donors received aspirin, low-dose cyclophosphamide and low-dose radiotherapy. Solid tumors that lacked tumor-infiltrating lymphocytes and were advanced were present in eligible patients. The V end lost 5 bases, the J end lost 0 bases, and 10 bases lay between the germline ends. This CDR3 contains 15 residues. Germline-derived CDR1 and CDR2 are SEHNR and FQNEAQ (reference sequence). First-strand cDNA used TRAV- and TRBV-specific primers, covering alpha and beta chains. TCR amplification ran 15 to 25 PCR cycles using constant-region and V-primer adapter primers. mRNA, after isolation, was amplified by in vitro transcription. TCRdb called the reads again in MiXCR, with one record for every CDR3 protein. Of fewer than 95,000 distinct CDR3 sequences listed, around 9.2% were seen once; the top ten hold around 0.96%.

The J gene is TRBJ1-4, the V gene TRBV7-9; no firm D call. This material consisted of PBMCs, taken before treatment. The clonotype originates from a male donor with prostate cancer. The DNA for the CDR3 is TGTGCCAGCAGCCCCGGAGATCCAACTAATGAAAAACTGTTTTTT. Translation: CASSPGDPTNEKLFF. The full variable domain, in which reference TRBV7-9 and TRBJ1-4 provide the parts outside the CDR3, is DTGVSQNPRHKITKRGQNVTFRCDPISEHNRLYWYRQTLGQGPEFLTYFQNEAQLEKSRLLSDRFSAERPKGSFSTLEIQRTEQGDSAMYLCASSPGDPTNEKLFFGSGTQLSVL.